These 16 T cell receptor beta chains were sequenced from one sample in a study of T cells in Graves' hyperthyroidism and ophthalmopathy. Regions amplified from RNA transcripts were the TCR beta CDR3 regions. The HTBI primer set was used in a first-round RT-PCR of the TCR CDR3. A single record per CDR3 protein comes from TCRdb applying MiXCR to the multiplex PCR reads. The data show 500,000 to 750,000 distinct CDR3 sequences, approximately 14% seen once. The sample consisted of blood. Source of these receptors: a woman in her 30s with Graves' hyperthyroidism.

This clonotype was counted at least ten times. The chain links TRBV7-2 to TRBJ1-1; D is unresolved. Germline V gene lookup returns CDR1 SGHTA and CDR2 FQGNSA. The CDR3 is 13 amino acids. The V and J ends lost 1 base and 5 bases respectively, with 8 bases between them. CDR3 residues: CASSLEVRTEAFF. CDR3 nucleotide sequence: TGTGCCAGCAGCTTAGAGGTCCGGACTGAAGCTTTCTTT.

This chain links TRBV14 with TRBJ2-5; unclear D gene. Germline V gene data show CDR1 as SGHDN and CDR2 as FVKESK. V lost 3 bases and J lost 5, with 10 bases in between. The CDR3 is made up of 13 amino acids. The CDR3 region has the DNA TGTGCCAGCAGCCACGTAGGGCAGGAGACCCAGTACTTC. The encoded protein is CASSHVGQETQYF. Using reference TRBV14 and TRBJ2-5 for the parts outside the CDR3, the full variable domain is EAGVTQFPSHSVIEKGQTVTLRCDPISGHDNLYWYRRVMGKEIKFLLHFVKESKQDESGMPNNRFLAERTGGTYSTLKVQPAELEDSGVYFCASSHVGQETQYFGPGTRLLVL.

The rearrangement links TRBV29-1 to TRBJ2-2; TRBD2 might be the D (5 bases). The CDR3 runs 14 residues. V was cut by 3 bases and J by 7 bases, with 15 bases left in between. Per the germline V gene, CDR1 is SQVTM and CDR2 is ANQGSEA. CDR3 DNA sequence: TGCAGCGTTGAGGGCGGGTGGGCTAGCGGGGAGCTGTTTTTT. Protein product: CSVEGGWASGELFF.

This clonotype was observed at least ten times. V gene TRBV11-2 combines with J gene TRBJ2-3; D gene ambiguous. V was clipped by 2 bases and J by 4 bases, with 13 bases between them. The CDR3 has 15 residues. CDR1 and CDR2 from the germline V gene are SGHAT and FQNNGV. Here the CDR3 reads CASSLTGQTPDTQYF. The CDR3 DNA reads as TGTGCCAGCAGCTTAACGGGCCAGACTCCAGATACGCAGTATTTT.

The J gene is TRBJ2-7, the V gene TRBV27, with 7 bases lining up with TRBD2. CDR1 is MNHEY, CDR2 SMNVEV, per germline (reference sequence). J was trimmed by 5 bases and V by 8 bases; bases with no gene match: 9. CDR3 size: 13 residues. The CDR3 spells CASHRLAGDEQYF. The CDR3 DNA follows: TGTGCCAGCCATCGACTAGCAGGCGACGAGCAGTACTTC.

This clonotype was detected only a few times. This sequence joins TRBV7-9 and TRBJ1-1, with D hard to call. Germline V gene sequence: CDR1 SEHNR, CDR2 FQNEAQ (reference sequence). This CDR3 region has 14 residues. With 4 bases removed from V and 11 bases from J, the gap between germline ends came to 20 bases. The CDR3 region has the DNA TGTGCCAGCAGCTCCTCCCTCCGGGCCCCGACCGCTTTCTTT. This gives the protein CASSSSLRAPTAFF. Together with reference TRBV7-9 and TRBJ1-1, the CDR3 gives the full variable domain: DTGVSQNPRHKITKRGQNVTFRCDPISEHNRLYWYRQTLGQGPEFLTYFQNEAQLEKSRLLSDRFSAERPKGSFSTLEIQRTEQGDSAMYLCASSSSLRAPTAFFGQGTRLTVV.

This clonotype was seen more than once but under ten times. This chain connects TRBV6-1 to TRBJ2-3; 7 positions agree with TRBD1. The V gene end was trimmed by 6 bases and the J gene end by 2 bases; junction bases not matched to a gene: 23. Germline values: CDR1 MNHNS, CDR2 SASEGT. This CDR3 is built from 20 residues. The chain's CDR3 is CASRFPLGQPYNYLTDTQYF. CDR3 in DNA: TGTGCCAGCAGATTTCCCCTGGGACAGCCGTATAATTACCTCACAGATACGCAGTATTTT.

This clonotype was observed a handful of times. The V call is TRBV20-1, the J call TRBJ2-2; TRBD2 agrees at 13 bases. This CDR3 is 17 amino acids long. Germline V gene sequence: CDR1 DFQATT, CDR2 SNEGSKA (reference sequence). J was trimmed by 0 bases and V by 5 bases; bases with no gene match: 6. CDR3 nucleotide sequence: TGCAGTGCTCCGGGACTAGCGGGATCAACGAACACCGGGGAGCTGTTTTTT. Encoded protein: CSAPGLAGSTNTGELFF.

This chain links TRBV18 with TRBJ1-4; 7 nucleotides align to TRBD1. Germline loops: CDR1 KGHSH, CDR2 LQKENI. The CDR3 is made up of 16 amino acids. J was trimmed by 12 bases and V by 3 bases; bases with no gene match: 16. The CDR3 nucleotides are TGTGCCAGCTCACCGAGCCTGCCCGGGTCAGGGGGTGAACTGTTTTTT. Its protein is CASSPSLPGSGGELFF.

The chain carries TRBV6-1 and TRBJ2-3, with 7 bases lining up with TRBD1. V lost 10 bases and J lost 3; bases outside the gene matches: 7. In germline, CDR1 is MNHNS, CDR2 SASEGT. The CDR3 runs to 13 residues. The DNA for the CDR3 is TGTGCCAACCGGGCAGGGGGAACAGATACGCAGTATTTT. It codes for CANRAGGTDTQYF.

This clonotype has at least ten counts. The CDR3 DNA follows: TGTGCCAGCAGTCAGACTGGGACGCTCGGGGACACTGAAGCTTTCTTT. This sequence encodes CASSQTGTLGDTEAFF. The V call is TRBV11-2, the J call TRBJ1-1, with D perhaps matching TRBD1 (5 bases). The V end lost 6 bases, the J end lost 3 bases, and 20 bases lay between the germline ends. Per germline, CDR1 SGHAT and CDR2 FQNNGV. The CDR3 spans 16 residues.

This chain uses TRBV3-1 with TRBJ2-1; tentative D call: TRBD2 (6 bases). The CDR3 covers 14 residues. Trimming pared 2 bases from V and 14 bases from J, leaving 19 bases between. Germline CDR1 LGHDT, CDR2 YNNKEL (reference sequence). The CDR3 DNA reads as TGTGCCAGCAGCCAAAATCCCGGGGCGGGATTAAAGTTCTTC. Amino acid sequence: CASSQNPGAGLKFF.

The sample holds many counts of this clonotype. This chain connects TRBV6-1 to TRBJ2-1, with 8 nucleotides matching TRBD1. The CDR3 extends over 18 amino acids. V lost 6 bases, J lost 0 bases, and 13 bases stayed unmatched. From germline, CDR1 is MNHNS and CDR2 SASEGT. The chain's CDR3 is CASRSTPGGLNSYNEQFF. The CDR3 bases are TGTGCCAGCAGATCTACCCCAGGGGGCCTTAACTCCTACAATGAGCAGTTCTTC.

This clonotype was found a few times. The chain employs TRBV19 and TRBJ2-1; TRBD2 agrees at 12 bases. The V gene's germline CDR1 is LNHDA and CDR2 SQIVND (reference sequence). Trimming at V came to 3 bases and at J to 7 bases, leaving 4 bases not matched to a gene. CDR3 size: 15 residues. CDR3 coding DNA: TGTGCCAGTAGTATTTTAGGGACTAGCGGGAATGAGCAGTTCTTC. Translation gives CASSILGTSGNEQFF.

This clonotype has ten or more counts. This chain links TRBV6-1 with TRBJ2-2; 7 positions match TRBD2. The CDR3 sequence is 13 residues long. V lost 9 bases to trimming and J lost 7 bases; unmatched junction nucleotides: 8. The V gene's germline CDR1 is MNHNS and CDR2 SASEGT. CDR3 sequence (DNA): TGTGCCAGTACAAGCGGGATCGACGGGGAGCTGTTTTTT. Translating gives CASTSGIDGELFF.

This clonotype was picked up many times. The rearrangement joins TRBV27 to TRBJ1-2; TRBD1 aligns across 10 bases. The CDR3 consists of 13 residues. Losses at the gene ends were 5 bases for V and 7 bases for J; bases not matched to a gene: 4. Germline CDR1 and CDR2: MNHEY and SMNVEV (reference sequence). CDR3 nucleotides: TGTGCCAGCAGTCGGGGACAGGGGCTTGGCTACACCTTC. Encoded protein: CASSRGQGLGYTF.